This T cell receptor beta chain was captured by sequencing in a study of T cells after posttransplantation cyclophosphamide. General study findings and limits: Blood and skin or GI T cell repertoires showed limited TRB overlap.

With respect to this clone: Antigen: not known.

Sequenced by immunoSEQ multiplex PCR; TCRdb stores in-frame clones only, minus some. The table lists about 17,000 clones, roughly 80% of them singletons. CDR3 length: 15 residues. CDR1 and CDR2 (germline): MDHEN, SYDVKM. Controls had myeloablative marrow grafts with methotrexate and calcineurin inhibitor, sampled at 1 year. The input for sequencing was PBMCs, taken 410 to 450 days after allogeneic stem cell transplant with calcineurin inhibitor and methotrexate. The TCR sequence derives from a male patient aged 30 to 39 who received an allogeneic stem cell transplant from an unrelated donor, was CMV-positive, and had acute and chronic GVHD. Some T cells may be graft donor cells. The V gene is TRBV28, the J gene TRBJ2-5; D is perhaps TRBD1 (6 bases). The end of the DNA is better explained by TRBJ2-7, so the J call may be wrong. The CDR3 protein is CASKTLQGGPYEQYF. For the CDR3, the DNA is TGTGCCAGCAAAACCCTACAGGGTGGCCCCTACGAGCAGTACTTC.